This T cell receptor (beta chain) derives from a study of T cell changes during pregnancy in multiple sclerosis. J was trimmed by 2 bases and V by 7 bases; bases with no gene match: 5. This CDR3 has 14 residues. Germline CDR1 MGHDK, CDR2 SYGVNS. Libraries were prepared by immunoSEQ multiplex PCR; TCRdb keeps only in-frame clonotypes and omits some of them. The sample records roughly 24,000 clones, around 87% being singletons. This clone turned up a few times. This sequence joins TRBV25-1 and TRBJ1-1, with 9 nucleotides matching TRBD1. This TCR came from a female donor in good health, enrolled as a control in a pregnancy study. Sequencing was performed on CD4+ T cells from peripheral blood mononuclear cells, taken in the second trimester of pregnancy. Here the CDR3 DNA reads TGTGCCAGCACCGCGGACAGGGGAAACACTGAAGCTTTCTTT. Amino acid sequence: CASTADRGNTEAFF.